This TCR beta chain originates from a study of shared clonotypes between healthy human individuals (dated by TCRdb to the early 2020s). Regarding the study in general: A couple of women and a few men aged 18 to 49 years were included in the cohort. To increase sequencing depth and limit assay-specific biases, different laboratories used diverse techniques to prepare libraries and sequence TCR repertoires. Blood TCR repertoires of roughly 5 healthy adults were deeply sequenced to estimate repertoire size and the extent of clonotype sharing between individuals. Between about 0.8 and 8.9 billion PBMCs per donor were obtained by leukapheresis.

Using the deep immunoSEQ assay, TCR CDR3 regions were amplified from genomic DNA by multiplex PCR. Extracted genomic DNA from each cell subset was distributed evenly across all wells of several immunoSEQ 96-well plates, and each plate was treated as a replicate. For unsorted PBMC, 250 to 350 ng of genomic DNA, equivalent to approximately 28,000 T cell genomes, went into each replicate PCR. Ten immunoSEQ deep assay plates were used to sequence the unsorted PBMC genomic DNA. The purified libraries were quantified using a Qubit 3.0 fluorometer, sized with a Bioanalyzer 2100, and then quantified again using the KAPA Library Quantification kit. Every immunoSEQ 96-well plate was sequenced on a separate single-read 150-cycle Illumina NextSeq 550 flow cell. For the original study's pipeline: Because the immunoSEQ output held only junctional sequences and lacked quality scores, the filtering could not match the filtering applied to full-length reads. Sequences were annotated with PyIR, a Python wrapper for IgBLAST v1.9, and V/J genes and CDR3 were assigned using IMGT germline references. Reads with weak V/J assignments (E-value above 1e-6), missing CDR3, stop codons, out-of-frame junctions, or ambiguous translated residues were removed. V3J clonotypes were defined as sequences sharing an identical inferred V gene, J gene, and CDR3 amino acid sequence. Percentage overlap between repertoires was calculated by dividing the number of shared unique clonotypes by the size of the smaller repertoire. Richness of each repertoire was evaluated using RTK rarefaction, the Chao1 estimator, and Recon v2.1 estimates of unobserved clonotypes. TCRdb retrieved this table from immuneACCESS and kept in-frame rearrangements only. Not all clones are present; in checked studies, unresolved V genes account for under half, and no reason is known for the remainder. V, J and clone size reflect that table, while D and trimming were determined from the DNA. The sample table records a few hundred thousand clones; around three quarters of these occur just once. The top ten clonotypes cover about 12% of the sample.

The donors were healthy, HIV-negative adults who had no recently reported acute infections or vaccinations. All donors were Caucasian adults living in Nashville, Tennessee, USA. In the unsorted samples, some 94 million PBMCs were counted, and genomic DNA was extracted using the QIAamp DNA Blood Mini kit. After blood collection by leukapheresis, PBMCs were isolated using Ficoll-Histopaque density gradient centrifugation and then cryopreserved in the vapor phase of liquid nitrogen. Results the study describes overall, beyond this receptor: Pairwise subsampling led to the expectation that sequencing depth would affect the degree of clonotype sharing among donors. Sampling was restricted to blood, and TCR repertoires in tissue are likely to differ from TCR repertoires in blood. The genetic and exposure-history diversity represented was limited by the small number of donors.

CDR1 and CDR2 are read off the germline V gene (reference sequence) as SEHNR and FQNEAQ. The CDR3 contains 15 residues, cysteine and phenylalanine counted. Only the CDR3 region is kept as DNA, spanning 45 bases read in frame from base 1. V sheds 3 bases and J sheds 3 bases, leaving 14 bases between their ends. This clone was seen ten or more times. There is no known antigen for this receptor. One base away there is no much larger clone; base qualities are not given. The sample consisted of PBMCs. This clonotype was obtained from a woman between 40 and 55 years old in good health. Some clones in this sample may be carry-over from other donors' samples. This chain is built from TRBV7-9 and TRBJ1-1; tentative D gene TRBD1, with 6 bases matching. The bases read TGTGCCAGCAGCTTGGTTTGGTCAGGGGACACTGAAGCTTTCTTT. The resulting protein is CASSLVWSGDTEAFF.